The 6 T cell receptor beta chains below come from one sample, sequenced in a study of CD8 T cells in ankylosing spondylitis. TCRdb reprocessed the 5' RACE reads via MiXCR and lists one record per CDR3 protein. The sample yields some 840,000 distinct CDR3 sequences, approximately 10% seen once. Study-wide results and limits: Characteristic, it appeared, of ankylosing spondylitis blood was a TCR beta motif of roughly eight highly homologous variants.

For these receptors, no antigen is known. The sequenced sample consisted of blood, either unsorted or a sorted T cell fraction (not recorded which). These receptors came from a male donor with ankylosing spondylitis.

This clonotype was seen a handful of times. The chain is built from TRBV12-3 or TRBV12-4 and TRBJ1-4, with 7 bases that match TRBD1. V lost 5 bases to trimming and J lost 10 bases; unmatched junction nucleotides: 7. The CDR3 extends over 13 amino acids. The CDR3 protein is CASSLNRDRKLFF. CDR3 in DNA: TGTGCCAGCAGTCTCAACCGGGACAGAAAACTGTTTTTT.

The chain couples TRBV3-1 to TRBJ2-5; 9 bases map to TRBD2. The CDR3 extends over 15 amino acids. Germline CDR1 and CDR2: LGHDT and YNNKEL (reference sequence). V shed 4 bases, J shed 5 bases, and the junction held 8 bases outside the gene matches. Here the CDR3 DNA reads TGTGCCAGCAGCCTGCCGGGACTAGCCTTGGAGACCCAGTACTTC. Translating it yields CASSLPGLALETQYF.

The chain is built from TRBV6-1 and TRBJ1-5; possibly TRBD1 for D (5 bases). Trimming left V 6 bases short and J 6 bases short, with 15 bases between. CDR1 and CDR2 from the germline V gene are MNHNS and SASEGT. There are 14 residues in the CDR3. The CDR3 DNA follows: TGTGCCAGCAGACTATTCGGGGGGAGTCAGCCCCAGCATTTT. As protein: CASRLFGGSQPQHF.

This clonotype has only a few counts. The CDR3 sequence: CASSLEDSQETQYF. The CDR3 DNA sequence: TGCGCCAGCAGCTTGGAGGACAGCCAAGAGACCCAGTACTTC. The V and J genes are TRBV5-1 and TRBJ2-5; possible D gene TRBD1, 6 bases. Per germline, CDR1 SGHRS and CDR2 YFSETQ. CDR3 length: 14 residues. V was pared by 0 bases and J by 1 base, with 7 bases between. The full variable domain, in which reference TRBV5-1 and TRBJ2-5 provide the parts outside the CDR3, is KAGVTQTPRYLIKTRGQQVTLSCSPISGHRSVSWYQQTPGQGLQFLFEYFSETQRNKGNFPGRFSGRQFSNSRSEMNVSTLELGDSALYLCASSLEDSQETQYFGPGTRLLVL.

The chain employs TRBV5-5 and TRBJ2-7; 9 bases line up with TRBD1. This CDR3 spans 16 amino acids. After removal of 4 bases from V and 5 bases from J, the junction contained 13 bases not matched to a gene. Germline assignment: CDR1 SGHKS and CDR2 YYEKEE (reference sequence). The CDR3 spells CASSHRRDRVVDEQYF. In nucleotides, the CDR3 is TGTGCCAGCAGCCACCGCCGGGACAGGGTGGTGGACGAGCAGTACTTC. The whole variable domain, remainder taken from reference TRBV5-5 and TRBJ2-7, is DAGVTQSPTHLIKTRGQQVTLRCSPISGHKSVSWYQQVLGQGPQFIFQYYEKEERGRGNFPDRFSARQFPNYSSELNVNALLLGDSALYLCASSHRRDRVVDEQYFGPGTRLTVT.

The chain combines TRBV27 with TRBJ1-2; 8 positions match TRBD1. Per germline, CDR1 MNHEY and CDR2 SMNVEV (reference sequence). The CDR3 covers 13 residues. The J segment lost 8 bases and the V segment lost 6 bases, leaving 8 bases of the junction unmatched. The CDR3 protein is CASSRPGGGGYTF. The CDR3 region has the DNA TGTGCCAGCAGCAGGCCAGGGGGCGGGGGCTACACCTTC.